These 10 T cell receptor beta chains came from one sample sequenced in a study of human T cells and chemical hapten exposure. TCRdb passed the RACE reads through MiXCR, listing each CDR3 protein once. This sample yields 370,000 or so distinct CDR3 sequences, of which roughly 4.8% are seen a single time; 2% to 2.5% belongs to the top ten. Time point denoted: patch test 1, 2 weeks after DPC sensitization. Treatment here: therapeutic diphenylcyclopropenone sensitization with weekly scalp DPC. The sample consisted of whole blood, taken in connection with sensitization to the hapten diphenylcyclopropenone (DPC). These receptors originate from a woman aged 45-65 years with alopecia areata. Some clones in this sample may be carry-over from other donors' samples.

This clonotype has ten or more counts. This rearrangement joins TRBV7-9 to TRBJ1-2; D might be TRBD1 (5 bases). Germline CDR1 reads SEHNR; CDR2 reads FQNEAQ (reference sequence). The germline V and J ends were trimmed by 5 bases and 0 bases, with 7 bases remaining between them. The CDR3 contains 13 residues. CDR3 nucleotide sequence: TGTGCCAGCAGCCGAGGGGCTAACTATGGCTACACCTTC. This codes for CASSRGANYGYTF.

This clonotype showed up many times. The V gene is TRBV29-1, the J gene TRBJ2-3; no clear D. Germline loops: CDR1 SQVTM, CDR2 ANQGSEA. Trimming took 5 bases from V and 1 from J, leaving 13 bases between them. The CDR3 covers 14 residues. DNA of the CDR3: TGCAGCGTTCCGAAAGGTATCGGCACAGATACGCAGTATTTT. This encodes CSVPKGIGTDTQYF.

This clonotype was recorded at least ten times. The chain links TRBV29-1 to TRBJ1-5; D is undetermined. V gave up 4 bases and J gave up 6 bases, with 13 bases separating them. In germline, CDR1 is SQVTM, CDR2 ANQGSEA. The CDR3 runs 13 residues. CDR3 nucleotides: TGCAGCGTTGGATTGGCGATCGGTCAGCCCCAGCATTTT. Translation: CSVGLAIGQPQHF.

This clonotype was seen ten or more times. V and J are TRBV2 and TRBJ1-5; no clear D. V was pared by 7 bases and J by 2 bases, with 12 bases between. This CDR3 has 14 residues. Per germline, CDR1 SNHLY and CDR2 FYNNEI. This chain's CDR3 is CASTPRAGNQPQHF. CDR3 coding DNA: TGTGCCAGCACCCCCCGGGCAGGCAATCAGCCCCAGCATTTT.

This clonotype was recorded at least ten times. The chain joins TRBV29-1 to TRBJ1-2, with a weak D call TRBD1 (5 bases). Germline V gene lookup returns CDR1 SQVTM and CDR2 ANQGSEA. Trimming took 0 bases from V and 6 from J, leaving 11 bases between them. The CDR3 is 13 residues long. CDR3 DNA sequence: TGCAGCGTTGAAGAGGGGCAAGGAAATGGCTACACCTTC. Residues: CSVEEGQGNGYTF.

There are many counts of this clonotype. The V and J genes are TRBV20-1 and TRBJ2-7, with 7 bases matching TRBD1. The junction had 5 bases not matched to a gene; V was cut back by 3 bases and J by 6 bases. CDR3 size: 12 residues. Germline loops: CDR1 DFQATT, CDR2 SNEGSKA (reference sequence). CDR3 protein: CSARTGRGEQYF. The CDR3, as DNA: TGCAGTGCTAGGACAGGGCGAGGCGAGCAGTACTTC.

On this clonotype: A much larger clone lies one base from this, so it may be a read error. J is TRBJ1-2 and V is TRBV4-3; D may be TRBD1 (6 bases). Germline values: CDR1 LGHNA, CDR2 YSLEER. The CDR3 covers 15 residues. The DNA for the CDR3 is TGCACCAGCAGCCAAGTAGTAGGGGGGAGTAATGGCTACACCTTC. It specifies CTSSQVVGGSNGYTF.

This clonotype has at least ten counts. The CDR3 loop reads CASSLPDGLANYGYTF. In DNA, the CDR3 is TGTGCCAGCAGCTTGCCCGACGGTTTAGCTAACTATGGCTACACCTTC. This rearrangement joins TRBV5-6 to TRBJ1-2; D call uncertain. CDR3 length: 16 amino acids. In germline, CDR1 is SGHDT, CDR2 YYEEEE. V lost 1 base to trimming and J lost 0 bases, with 13 bases between them.

This clonotype was detected only a few times. The chain employs TRBV20-1 and TRBJ2-1, with 11 bases identical to TRBD2. The CDR3 is made up of 14 amino acids. Germline loops: CDR1 DFQATT, CDR2 SNEGSKA (reference sequence). The J segment lost 3 bases and the V segment lost 6 bases, leaving 4 bases of the junction unmatched. CDR3 residues: CSAPLAGVYNEQFF. As DNA, the CDR3 is TGCAGTGCCCCACTAGCGGGAGTCTACAATGAGCAGTTCTTC.

This clonotype was found many times. This chain links TRBV10-2 with TRBJ2-7; the D gene could be TRBD1 or TRBD2 (5 bases each). CDR1 is WSHSY, CDR2 SAAADI, per germline. The CDR3 sequence is 13 residues long. V gave up 7 bases and J gave up 0 bases, with 10 bases separating them. The CDR3 loop reads CASTVGASYEQYF. CDR3 in DNA: TGCGCCAGCACCGTCGGGGCCTCCTACGAGCAGTACTTC.